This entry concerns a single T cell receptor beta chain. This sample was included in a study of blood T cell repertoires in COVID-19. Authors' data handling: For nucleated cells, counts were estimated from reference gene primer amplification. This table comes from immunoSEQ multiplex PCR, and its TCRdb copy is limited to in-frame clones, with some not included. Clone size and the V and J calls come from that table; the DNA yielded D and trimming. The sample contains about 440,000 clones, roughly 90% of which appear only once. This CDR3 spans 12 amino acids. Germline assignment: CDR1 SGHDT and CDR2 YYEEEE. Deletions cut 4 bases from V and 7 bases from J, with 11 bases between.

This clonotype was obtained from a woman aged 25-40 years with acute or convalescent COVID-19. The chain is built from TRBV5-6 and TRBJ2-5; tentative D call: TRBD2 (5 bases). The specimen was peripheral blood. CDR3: CASSQTAGTQYF. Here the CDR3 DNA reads TGTGCCAGCAGCCAGACCGCGGGGACCCAGTACTTC.